This TCR beta chain was sequenced during a study of T cells after yellow fever vaccination. The study's findings and limits: Contaminants from the bulk population, in the form of abundant clonotypes, could be found in FACS-sorted repertoires. Almost all vaccine-responding clonotypes escaped detection in sorted memory subsets on day 0.

Template switching by 5'RACE produced TCR cDNA, adding a universal primer site and UMIs. TCRdb passed the 5' RACE reads through MiXCR, listing each CDR3 protein once. The sample consists of tens of thousands of distinct CDR3 sequences, less than 3.5% of them appearing once. This clonotype was counted ten times or more. CDR3 length equals 15 residues. V dropped 0 bases and J dropped 4 bases, with 14 bases sitting between them. Looked up from germline, CDR1 is SGHRS and CDR2 is YFSETQ. The specimen was PBMCs, either bulk or a sorted T-cell subset (CD4+, CD8+, memory, or dextramer-sorted; not recorded which), collected around 45 days after the first yellow fever vaccination. The clonotype was recovered from a man younger than 30 who received the YFV17D yellow fever vaccine. The chain employs TRBV5-1 and TRBJ2-7; D assignment may be TRBD1 or TRBD2 (6 bases each). Here the CDR3 reads CASSLEPGARYEQYF. CDR3 sequence (DNA): TGCGCCAGCAGCTTGGAACCGGGGGCGCGATACGAGCAGTACTTC. Complete variable domain (other parts from reference TRBV5-1 and TRBJ2-7): KAGVTQTPRYLIKTRGQQVTLSCSPISGHRSVSWYQQTPGQGLQFLFEYFSETQRNKGNFPGRFSGRQFSNSRSEMNVSTLELGDSALYLCASSLEPGARYEQYFGPGTRLTVT.